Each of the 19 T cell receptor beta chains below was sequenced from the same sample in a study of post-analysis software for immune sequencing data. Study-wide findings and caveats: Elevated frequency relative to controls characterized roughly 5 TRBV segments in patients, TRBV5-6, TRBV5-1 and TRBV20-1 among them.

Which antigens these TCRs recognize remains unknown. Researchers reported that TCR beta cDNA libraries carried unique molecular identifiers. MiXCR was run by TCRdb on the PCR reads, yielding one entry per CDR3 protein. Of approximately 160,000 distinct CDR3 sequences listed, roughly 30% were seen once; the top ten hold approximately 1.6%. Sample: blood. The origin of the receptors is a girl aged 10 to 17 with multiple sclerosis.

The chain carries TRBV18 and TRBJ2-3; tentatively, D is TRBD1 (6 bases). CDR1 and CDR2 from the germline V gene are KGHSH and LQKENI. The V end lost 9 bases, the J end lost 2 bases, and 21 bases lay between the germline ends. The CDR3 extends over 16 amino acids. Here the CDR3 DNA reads TGTGCCAGTCCCGTCCAGGGGTCCCTACCCACAGATACGCAGTATTTT. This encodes CASPVQGSLPTDTQYF.

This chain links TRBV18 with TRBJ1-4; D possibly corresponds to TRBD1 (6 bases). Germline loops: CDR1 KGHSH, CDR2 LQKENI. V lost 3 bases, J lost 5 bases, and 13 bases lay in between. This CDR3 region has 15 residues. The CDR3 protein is CASSPVQGPNEKLFF. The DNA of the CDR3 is TGTGCCAGCTCACCGGTTCAGGGGCCGAATGAAAAACTGTTTTTT.

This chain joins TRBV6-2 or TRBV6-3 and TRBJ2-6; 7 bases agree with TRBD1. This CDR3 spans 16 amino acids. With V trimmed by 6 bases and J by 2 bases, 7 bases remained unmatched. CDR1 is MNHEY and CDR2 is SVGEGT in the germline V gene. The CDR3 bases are TGTGCCAGCAGCCGCTTAGACAGGGCTGGGGCCAACGTCCTGACTTTC. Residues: CASSRLDRAGANVLTF.

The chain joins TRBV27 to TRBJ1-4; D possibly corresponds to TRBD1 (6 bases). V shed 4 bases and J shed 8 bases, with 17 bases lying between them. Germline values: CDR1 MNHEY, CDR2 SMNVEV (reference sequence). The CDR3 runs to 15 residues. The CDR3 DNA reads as TGTGCCAGCAGTTCTGGGGGTGCAGGGGAGGAAAAACTGTTTTTT. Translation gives CASSSGGAGEEKLFF.

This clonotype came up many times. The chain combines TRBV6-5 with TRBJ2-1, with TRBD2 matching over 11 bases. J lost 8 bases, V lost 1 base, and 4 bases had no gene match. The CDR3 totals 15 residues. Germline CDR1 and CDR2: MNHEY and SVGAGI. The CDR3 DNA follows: TGTGCCAGCAGTTACTTCGTTAGCGGGAGGGATGAGCAGTTCTTC. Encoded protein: CASSYFVSGRDEQFF.

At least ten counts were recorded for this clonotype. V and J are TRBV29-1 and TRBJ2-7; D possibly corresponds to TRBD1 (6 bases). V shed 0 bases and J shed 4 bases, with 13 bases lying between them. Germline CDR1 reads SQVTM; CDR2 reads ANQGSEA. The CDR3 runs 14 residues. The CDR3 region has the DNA TGCAGCGTTGAAGAACCACAGGGAAGTTACGAGCAGTACTTC. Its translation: CSVEEPQGSYEQYF.

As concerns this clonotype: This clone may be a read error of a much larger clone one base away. CDR3 DNA sequence: TGTGCCAGCAGCTCACCTTCTACAGTATGCTTGGACTATGGCTACACCTTC. The encoded protein is CASSSPSTVCLDYGYTF. The J gene is TRBJ1-2, the V gene TRBV11-1; D not certain. Trimming took off 4 bases at V and 3 bases at J, with 21 bases between the two ends. Germline CDR1 SGHAT, CDR2 FQDESV (reference sequence). CDR3 length: 17 residues. Filled out from reference TRBV11-1 and TRBJ1-2, the complete variable domain reads EAEVAQSPRYKITEKSQAVAFWCDPISGHATLYWYRQILGQGPELLVQFQDESVVDDSQLPKDRFSAERLKGVDSTLKIQPAELGDSAMYLCASSSPSTVCLDYGYTFGSGTRLTVV.

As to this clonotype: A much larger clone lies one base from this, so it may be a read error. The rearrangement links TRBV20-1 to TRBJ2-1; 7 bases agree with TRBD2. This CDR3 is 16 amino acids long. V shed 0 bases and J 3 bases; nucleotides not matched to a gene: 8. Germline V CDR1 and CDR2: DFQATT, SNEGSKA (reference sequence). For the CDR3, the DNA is TGCAGTGCTAGAGATCCCAGCGGGGCTTTCTACAATGAGCAGTTCTTC. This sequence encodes CSARDPSGAFYNEQFF.

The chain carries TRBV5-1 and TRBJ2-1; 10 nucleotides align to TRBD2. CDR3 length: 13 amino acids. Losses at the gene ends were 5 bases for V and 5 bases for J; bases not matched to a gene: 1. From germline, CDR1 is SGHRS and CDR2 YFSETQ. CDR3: CASRGTSDNEQFF. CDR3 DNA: TGCGCCAGCAGGGGGACTAGCGACAATGAGCAGTTCTTC.

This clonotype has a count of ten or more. The CDR3 reads CASSYTSSGQETQYF. The CDR3 coding sequence is TGTGCCAGCAGTTACACGTCTAGCGGACAAGAGACCCAGTACTTC. V and J are TRBV6-5 and TRBJ2-5, with TRBD2 identical over 7 bases. The V gene end was trimmed by 2 bases and the J gene end by 2 bases; junction bases not matched to a gene: 5. The germline V gene encodes CDR1 MNHEY and CDR2 SVGAGI. CDR3 length equals 15 residues.

CDR3 in amino acids: CASSLEGDEQYF. CDR3 coding DNA: TGTGCCAGCAGTTTAGAGGGCGACGAGCAGTACTTC. The rearrangement links TRBV28 to TRBJ2-7; maybe TRBD2 (5 bases). With 2 bases removed from V and 5 bases from J, the gap between germline ends came to 7 bases. Germline V gene data show CDR1 as MDHEN and CDR2 as SYDVKM. The CDR3 runs 12 residues.

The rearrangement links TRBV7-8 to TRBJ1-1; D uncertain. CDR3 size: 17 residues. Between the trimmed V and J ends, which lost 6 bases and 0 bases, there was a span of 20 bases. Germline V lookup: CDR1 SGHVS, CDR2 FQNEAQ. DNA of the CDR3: TGTGCCAGCAGACCTTCTTCGGTCGGTTATCTGAACACTGAAGCTTTCTTT. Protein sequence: CASRPSSVGYLNTEAFF.

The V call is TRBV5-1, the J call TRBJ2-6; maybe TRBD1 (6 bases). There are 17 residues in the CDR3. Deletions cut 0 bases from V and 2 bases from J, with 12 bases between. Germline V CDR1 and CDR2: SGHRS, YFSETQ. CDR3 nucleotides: TGCGCCAGCAGCTTGGGTCCCAGGGGCCCTGGGGCCAACGTCCTGACTTTC. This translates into CASSLGPRGPGANVLTF.

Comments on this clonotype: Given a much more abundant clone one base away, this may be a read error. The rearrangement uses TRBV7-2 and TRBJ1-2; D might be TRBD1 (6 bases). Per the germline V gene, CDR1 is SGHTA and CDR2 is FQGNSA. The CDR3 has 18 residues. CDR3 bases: TGTGCCAGCAGTTTAGACTCAAGGAGACCCTCAGGGGACTATGGCTACACCTTC. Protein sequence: CASSLDSRRPSGDYGYTF. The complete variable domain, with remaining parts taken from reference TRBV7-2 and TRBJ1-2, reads GAGVSQSPSNKVTEKGKDVELRCDPISGHTALYWYRQSLGQGLEFLIYFQGNSAPDKSGLPSDRFSAERTGGSVSTLTIQRTQQEDSAVYLCASSLDSRRPSGDYGYTFGSGTRLTVV.

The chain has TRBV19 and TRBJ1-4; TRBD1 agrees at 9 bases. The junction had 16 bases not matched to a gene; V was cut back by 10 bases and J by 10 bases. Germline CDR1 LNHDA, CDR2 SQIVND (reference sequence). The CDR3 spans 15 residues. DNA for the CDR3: TGTGCCACAACCTTATCAGACAGGGGGACAGCAAAACTGTTTTTT. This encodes CATTLSDRGTAKLFF.

CDR3: CASSVGSQGNEQFF. The CDR3, as DNA: TGTGCCAGCAGTGTCGGTTCCCAGGGCAATGAGCAGTTCTTC. The chain links TRBV25-1 to TRBJ2-1, with D tentatively TRBD1 (5 bases). Per the germline V gene, CDR1 is MGHDK and CDR2 is SYGVNS. With 4 bases removed from V and 6 bases from J, the gap between germline ends came to 13 bases. This CDR3 comprises 14 residues.

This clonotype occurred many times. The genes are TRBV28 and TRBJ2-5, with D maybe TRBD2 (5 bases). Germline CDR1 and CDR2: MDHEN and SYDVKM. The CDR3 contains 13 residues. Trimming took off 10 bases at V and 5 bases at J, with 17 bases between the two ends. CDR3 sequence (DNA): TGTGCCACTCTAGCTCTATCGGGGGAGACCCAGTACTTC. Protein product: CATLALSGETQYF.

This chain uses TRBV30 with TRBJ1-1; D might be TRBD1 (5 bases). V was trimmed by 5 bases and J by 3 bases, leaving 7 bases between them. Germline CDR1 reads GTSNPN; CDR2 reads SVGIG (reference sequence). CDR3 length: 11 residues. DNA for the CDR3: TGTGCCTGGGGGGGGTACACTGAAGCTTTCTTT. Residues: CAWGGYTEAFF.

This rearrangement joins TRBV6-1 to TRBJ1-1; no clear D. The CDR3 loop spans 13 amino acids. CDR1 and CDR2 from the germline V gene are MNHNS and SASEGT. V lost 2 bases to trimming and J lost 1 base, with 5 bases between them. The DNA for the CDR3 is TGTGCCAGCAGTGAACGGGAGAACACTGAAGCTTTCTTT. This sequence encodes CASSERENTEAFF.